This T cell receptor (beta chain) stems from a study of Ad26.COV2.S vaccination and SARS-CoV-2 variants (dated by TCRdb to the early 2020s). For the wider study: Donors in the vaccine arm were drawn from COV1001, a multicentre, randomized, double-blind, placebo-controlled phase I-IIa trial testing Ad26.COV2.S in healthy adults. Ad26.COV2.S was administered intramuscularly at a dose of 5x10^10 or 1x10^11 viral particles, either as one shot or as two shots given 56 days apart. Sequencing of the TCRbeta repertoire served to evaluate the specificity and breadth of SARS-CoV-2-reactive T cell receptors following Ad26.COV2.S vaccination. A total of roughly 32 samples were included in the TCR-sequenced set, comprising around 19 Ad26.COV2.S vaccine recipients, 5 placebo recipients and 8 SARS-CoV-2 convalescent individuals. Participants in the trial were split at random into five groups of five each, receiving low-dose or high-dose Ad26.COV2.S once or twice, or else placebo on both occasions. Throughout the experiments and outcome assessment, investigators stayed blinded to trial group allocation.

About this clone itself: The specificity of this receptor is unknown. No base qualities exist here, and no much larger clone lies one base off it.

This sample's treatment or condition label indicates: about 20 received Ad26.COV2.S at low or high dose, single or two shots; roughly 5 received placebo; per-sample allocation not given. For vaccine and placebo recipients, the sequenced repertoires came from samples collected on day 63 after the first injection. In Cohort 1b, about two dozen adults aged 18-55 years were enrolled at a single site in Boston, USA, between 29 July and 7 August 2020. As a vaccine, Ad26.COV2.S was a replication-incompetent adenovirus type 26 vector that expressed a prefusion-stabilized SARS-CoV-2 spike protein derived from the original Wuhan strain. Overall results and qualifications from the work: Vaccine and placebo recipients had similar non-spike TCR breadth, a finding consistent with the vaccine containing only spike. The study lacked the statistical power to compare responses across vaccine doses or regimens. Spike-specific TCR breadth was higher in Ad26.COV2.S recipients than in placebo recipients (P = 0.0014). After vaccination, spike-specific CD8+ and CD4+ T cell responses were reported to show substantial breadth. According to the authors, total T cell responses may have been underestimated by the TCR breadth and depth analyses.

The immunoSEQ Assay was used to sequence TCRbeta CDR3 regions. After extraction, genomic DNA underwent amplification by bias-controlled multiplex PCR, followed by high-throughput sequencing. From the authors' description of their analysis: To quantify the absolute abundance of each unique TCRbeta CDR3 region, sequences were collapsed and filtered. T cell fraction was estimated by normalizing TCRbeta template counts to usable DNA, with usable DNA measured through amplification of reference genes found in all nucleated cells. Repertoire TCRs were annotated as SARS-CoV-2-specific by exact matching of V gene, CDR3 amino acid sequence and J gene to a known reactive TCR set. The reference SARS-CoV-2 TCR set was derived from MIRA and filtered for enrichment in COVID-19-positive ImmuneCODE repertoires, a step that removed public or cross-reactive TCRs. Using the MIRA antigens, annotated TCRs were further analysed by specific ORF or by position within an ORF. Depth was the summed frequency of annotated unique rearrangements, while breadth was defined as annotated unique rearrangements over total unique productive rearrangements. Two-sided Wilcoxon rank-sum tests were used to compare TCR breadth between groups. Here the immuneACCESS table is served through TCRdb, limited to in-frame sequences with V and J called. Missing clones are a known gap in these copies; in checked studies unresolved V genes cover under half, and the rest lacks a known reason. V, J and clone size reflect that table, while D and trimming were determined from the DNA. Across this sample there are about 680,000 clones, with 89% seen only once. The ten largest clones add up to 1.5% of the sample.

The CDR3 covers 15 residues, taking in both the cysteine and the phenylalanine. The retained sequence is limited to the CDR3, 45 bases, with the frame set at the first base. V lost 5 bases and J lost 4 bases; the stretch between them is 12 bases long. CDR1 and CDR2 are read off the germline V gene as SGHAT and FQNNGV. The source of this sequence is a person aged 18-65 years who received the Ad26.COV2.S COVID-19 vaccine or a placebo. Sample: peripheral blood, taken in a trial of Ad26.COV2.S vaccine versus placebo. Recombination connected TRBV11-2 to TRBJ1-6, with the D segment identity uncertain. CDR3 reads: CASSPGLGYNSPLHF. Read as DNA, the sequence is TGTGCCAGCAGCCCAGGATTGGGATATAATTCACCCCTCCACTTT.